Listed here are 10 T cell receptor beta chains from one sample, sequenced in a study of blood T cell repertoires in COVID-19. TCRdb's copy holds only in-frame clones and misses some; the assay was immunoSEQ multiplex PCR. The table lists roughly 330,000 clones, about 84% of them singletons, with 1.5% to 2% in the top ten. Source material: peripheral blood. The receptors come from a woman aged 50 to 60 with acute or convalescent COVID-19.

The chain combines TRBV5-4 with TRBJ1-5, with 7 bases aligning to TRBD1. V lost 2 bases and J lost 1; bases outside the gene matches: 3. CDR3 length: 15 residues. The germline V gene encodes CDR1 SGHNT and CDR2 YYREEE (reference sequence). The CDR3 loop reads CASSLGGGSNQPQHF. The DNA of the CDR3 is TGTGCCAGCAGCTTAGGGGGCGGGAGCAATCAGCCCCAGCATTTT. The complete variable domain, with remaining parts taken from reference TRBV5-4 and TRBJ1-5, reads ETGVTQSPTHLIKTRGQQVTLRCSSQSGHNTVSWYQQALGQGPQFIFQYYREEENGRGNFPPRFSGLQFPNYSSELNVNALELDDSALYLCASSLGGGSNQPQHFGDGTRLSIL.

The chain recombines TRBV29-1 with TRBJ2-7; a possible D gene is TRBD2 (5 bases). V gave up 2 bases and J gave up 3 bases, with 14 bases separating them. Germline V gives CDR1 SQVTM, CDR2 ANQGSEA. The CDR3 contains 14 residues. This CDR3 reads CSVEPRTGYYEQYF. In DNA, the CDR3 is TGCAGCGTTGAACCGAGGACGGGGTACTACGAGCAGTACTTC.

J is TRBJ1-2 and V is TRBV11-2; tentatively, D is TRBD1 (5 bases). The CDR3 spans 16 residues. V was cut by 5 bases and J by 8 bases, with 24 bases left in between. Germline loops: CDR1 SGHAT, CDR2 FQNNGV. CDR3 sequence: CASSPIRAGSVLGYTF. The CDR3 region has the DNA TGTGCCAGCAGCCCGATTCGGGCAGGGTCGGTCTTGGGCTACACCTTC.

This clone was seen a handful of times. This chain joins TRBV7-3 and TRBJ2-3; 7 bases agree with TRBD2. CDR1 is SGHTA, CDR2 FQGTGA, per germline. The CDR3 spans 16 residues. Unmatched junction bases numbered 8, after V lost 5 bases and J lost 0 bases. The CDR3 DNA sequence: TGTGCCAGCAGCCCCCTGGGAGGGACTAGCACAGATACGCAGTATTTT. Amino acids: CASSPLGGTSTDTQYF.

This sequence joins TRBV19 and TRBJ1-5; tentatively, D is TRBD1 (6 bases). Germline V gene sequence: CDR1 LNHDA, CDR2 SQIVND (reference sequence). The CDR3 is 15 residues long. Trimming took 2 bases from V and 5 from J, leaving 13 bases between them. The CDR3 nucleotides read TGTGCCAGTAGTATACTAGGGGGGGGCGATCAGCCCCAGCATTTT. Translation: CASSILGGGDQPQHF.

This rearrangement joins TRBV29-1 to TRBJ2-3; TRBD2 agrees at 12 bases. Losses at the gene ends were 5 bases for V and 1 base for J; bases not matched to a gene: 1. CDR3 length: 14 amino acids. Germline loops: CDR1 SQVTM, CDR2 ANQGSEA. This CDR3 reads CSVRTSGGTDTQYF. The CDR3 coding sequence is TGCAGCGTTCGGACTAGCGGGGGCACAGATACGCAGTATTTT.

The chain recombines TRBV28 with TRBJ2-7, with 9 bases fitting TRBD2. This CDR3 spans 16 amino acids. With 3 bases clipped from V and 0 bases from J, the junction kept 6 bases outside the gene matches. CDR1 MDHEN and CDR2 SYDVKM come from the germline V gene. The CDR3 DNA sequence: TGTGCCAGCAGTTTGTTCCCTAGCGGGAACTCCTACGAGCAGTACTTC. Translation gives CASSLFPSGNSYEQYF.

The chain recombines TRBV4-1 with TRBJ1-2; D is uncertain. CDR3 length: 13 amino acids. Germline assignment: CDR1 MGHRA and CDR2 YSYEKL. V lost 2 bases and J lost 8, with 12 bases in between. As DNA, the CDR3 is TGCGCCAGCAGCCAATCAGCGGGGTCCGGCTACACCTTC. Its protein product is CASSQSAGSGYTF.

The chain joins TRBV29-1 to TRBJ2-1; 9 bases align to TRBD2. Germline assignment: CDR1 SQVTM and CDR2 ANQGSEA. V was clipped by 2 bases and J by 9 bases; unmatched bases: 17. The length of the CDR3 is 17 residues. CDR3 protein: CSVERISGSYGSGEQFF. In DNA, the CDR3 is TGCAGCGTTGAAAGGATTAGCGGGAGCTATGGTTCCGGTGAGCAGTTCTTC.

This clone was recorded only once. The V call is TRBV2, the J call TRBJ2-7, with TRBD2 matching over 9 bases. Germline V gene data show CDR1 as SNHLY and CDR2 as FYNNEI. This CDR3 spans 13 amino acids. V shed 4 bases, J shed 5 bases, and the junction held 3 bases outside the gene matches. The CDR3 nucleotides read TGTGCCAGCAGTGCGGGACTAGCTGACGAGCAGTACTTC. Its translation is CASSAGLADEQYF.